This T cell receptor beta chain was identified during a study of Graves' ophthalmopathy and Graves' hyperthyroidism. Beta-chain TCR CDR3 regions were amplified from RNA transcripts. After a first-round RT-PCR with HTBI primers, a second-round multiplex PCR was run. TCRdb re-called the multiplex PCR reads through MiXCR, storing one row per CDR3 protein. The repertoire holds roughly 60,000 distinct CDR3 sequences, with approximately 47% as singletons. The CDR3 runs 14 residues. CDR1 and CDR2 (germline): SEHNR, FQNEAQ (reference sequence). V was cut by 5 bases and J by 6 bases, with 15 bases left in between.

The genes are TRBV7-9 and TRBJ2-3, with D maybe TRBD1 (6 bases). The sequenced sample consisted of peripheral blood. This TCR derives from an adult woman with Graves' ophthalmopathy. The CDR3 DNA follows: TGTGCCAGCAGCAATCCAGGGGCCGGGGATACGCAGTATTTT. It encodes CASSNPGAGDTQYF. The complete variable domain, with remaining parts taken from reference TRBV7-9 and TRBJ2-3, reads DTGVSQNPRHKITKRGQNVTFRCDPISEHNRLYWYRQTLGQGPEFLTYFQNEAQLEKSRLLSDRFSAERPKGSFSTLEIQRTEQGDSAMYLCASSNPGAGDTQYFGPGTRLTVL.